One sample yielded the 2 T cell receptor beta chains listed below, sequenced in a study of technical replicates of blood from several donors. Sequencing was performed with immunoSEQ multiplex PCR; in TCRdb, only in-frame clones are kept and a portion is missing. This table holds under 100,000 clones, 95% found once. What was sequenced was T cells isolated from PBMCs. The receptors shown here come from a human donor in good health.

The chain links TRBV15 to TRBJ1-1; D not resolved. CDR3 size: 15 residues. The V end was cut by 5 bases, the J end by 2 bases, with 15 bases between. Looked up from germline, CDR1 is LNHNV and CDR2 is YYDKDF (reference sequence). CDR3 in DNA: TGTGCCACCAGCGGATTGACAAGAATTAACACTGAAGCTTTCTTT. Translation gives CATSGLTRINTEAFF.

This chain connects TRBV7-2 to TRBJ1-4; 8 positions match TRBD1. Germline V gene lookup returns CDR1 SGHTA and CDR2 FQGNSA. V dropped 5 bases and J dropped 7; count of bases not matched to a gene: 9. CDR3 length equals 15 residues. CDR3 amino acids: CASSRRTGQSEKLFF. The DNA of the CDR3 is TGTGCCAGCAGCCGCCGGACAGGGCAAAGTGAAAAACTGTTTTTT.